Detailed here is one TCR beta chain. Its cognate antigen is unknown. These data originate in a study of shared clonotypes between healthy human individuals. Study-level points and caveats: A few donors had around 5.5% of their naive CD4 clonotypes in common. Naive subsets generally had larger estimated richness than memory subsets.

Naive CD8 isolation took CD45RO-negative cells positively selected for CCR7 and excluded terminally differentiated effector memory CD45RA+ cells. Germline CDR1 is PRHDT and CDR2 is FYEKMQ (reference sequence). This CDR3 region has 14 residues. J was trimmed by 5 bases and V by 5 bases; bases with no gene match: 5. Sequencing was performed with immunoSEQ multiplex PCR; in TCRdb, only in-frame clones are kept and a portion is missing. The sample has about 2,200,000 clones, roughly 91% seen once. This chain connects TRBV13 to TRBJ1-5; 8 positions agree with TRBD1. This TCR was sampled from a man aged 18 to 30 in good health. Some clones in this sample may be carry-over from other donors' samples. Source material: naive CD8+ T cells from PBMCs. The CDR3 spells CASSPGQAHQPQHF. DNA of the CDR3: TGTGCCAGCAGCCCGGGACAGGCCCATCAGCCCCAGCATTTT.